What follows describes a single T cell receptor beta chain. Its cognate antigen is unknown. One entry per CDR3 protein results from TCRdb running MiXCR on the reads. The top ten hold 20% to 30% of the sample, which has approximately 500,000 distinct CDR3 sequences, approximately 17% seen once. This record belongs to a study of T cell repertoires in cytomegalovirus infection. The V gene's germline CDR1 is LGHDT and CDR2 YNNKEL (reference sequence). Trimming removed 3 bases from V and 7 bases from J, with 13 bases in between. The CDR3 is 13 residues long. Whole-study results and caveats: HLA-C-restricted CMV clonotypes gave the most frequent clonotype in two of eight donors.

The chain joins TRBV3-1 to TRBJ2-7; no definite D call. The TCR originated in a human donor in good health (CMV status not recorded). Some clones in this sample may be carry-over from other donors' samples. Sequenced: CD8+ T cells from PBMCs. In DNA, the CDR3 is TGTGCCAGCAGCCAGTTTGTGGTTCGAGAGCAGTACTTC. Translation: CASSQFVVREQYF.